This T cell receptor beta chain was found in a study of blood T cell repertoires in COVID-19. Across the study: Whether acute or convalescent, the COVID-19 samples came from the United States, Italy and Spain. Sources were T cells, B-cell-depleted T cells, or PBMCs; the material itself was cDNA or gDNA.

This CDR3 region has 14 residues. The junction had 9 bases not matched to a gene; V was cut back by 4 bases and J by 11 bases. Germline assignment: CDR1 MGHDK and CDR2 SYGVNS. Source study methods: Amplification with reference gene primers provided the estimates of nucleated cell counts. The table came from immunoSEQ multiplex PCR; TCRdb's copy has only in-frame clones and leaves some out. V, J and clone size are taken as reported in that table, and D and trimming were inferred from the DNA itself. The sample shows hundreds of thousands of clones, approximately 85% of them seen only once. The origin of this receptor is a woman in her sixties or seventies with acute or convalescent COVID-19. The rearrangement uses TRBV25-1 and TRBJ1-1, with 11 bases that match TRBD1. Sequencing was done on a sample of peripheral blood. The CDR3 loop reads CASSGTGGPSAAFF. CDR3 DNA: TGTGCCAGCAGTGGGACAGGGGGCCCGAGCGCGGCTTTCTTT.